This T cell receptor beta chain was observed in a study of OX40 agonist ivuxolimab in advanced cancers. Overall study context: One hepatocellular carcinoma and two cutaneous melanoma patients partially responded.

J gave up 7 bases and V 5 bases, and 13 bases lay outside the gene matches. Per germline, CDR1 MGHRA and CDR2 YSYEKL. The CDR3 is 16 amino acids. General observations from the study: Also present in some nonresponders was a low level of normalized T-cell clonal expansion.

Blood draws occurred at baseline, cycle 4 day 1, and cycle 7 day 1. As regards this clone: Its antigen is undetermined.

The table came from immunoSEQ multiplex PCR; TCRdb's copy has only in-frame clones and leaves some out. The sample yields tens of thousands of clones, 80% to 90% seen once. The genes are TRBV4-1 and TRBJ2-2, with 7 bases fitting TRBD2. The source of this sequence is an adult with an advanced solid tumor such as melanoma, head and neck, liver or kidney cancer. The sequencing used CD4+ or CD8+ T cells sorted from blood, collected in a trial of the OX40 agonist ivuxolimab. CDR3 nucleotides: TGCGCCAGCAGCTCAGCGGGGCCTCCGGACGGCGGGGAGCTGTTTTTT. This sequence encodes CASSSAGPPDGGELFF.